Described below is a single TCR beta chain sequence and its context. The data stem from a study of molecular identifiers for immune sequencing clone quantification. Study at large: Replicate RNA from roughly 21,000 or 96,000 naive CD8 T cells formed five aliquots; four were sequenced.

TCRdb processed the PCR reads anew with MiXCR; each CDR3 protein has one entry. The sample has approximately 97,000 distinct CDR3 sequences; roughly a quarter are singletons. There are 13 residues in the CDR3. V was cut by 4 bases and J by 4 bases, with 11 bases left in between. Germline CDR1 SEHNR, CDR2 FQNEAQ (reference sequence). Libraries of naive CD8 T cells were made from around 20,000 to 1,000,000 sorted cells. They used 10%, 30% or 50% RNA. This sequence was found in a human donor in good health. Some libraries in this study had Jurkat cell RNA spiked in. V gene TRBV7-9 combines with J gene TRBJ2-7; the D is unclear. Source material: naive CD8+ T cells from blood, with Jurkat cell RNA spiked in. Indicated subset: FACS-sorted CD8+CD4-CCR7+CD45RA+ naive T cells. The CDR3 nucleotides read TGTGCCAGCAGCTCAAGTGGTGCGTACGAGCAGTACTTC. This sequence encodes CASSSSGAYEQYF.